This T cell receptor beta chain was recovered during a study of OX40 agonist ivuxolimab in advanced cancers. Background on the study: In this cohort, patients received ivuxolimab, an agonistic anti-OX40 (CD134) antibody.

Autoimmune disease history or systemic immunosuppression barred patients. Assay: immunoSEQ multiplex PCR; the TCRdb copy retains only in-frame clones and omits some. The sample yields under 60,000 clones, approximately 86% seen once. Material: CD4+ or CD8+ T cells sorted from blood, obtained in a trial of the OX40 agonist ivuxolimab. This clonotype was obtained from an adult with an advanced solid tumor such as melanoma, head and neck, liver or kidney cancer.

The CDR3 DNA follows: TGTGCCAGCAGCTTTGGAGGGACAGGCGAGACCCAGTACTTC. Protein product: CASSFGGTGETQYF. The chain couples TRBV7-9 to TRBJ2-5; 8 nucleotides align to TRBD1. V lost 3 bases, J lost 5 bases, and 5 bases stayed unmatched. From germline, CDR1 is SEHNR and CDR2 FQNEAQ (reference sequence). The CDR3 spans 14 residues.